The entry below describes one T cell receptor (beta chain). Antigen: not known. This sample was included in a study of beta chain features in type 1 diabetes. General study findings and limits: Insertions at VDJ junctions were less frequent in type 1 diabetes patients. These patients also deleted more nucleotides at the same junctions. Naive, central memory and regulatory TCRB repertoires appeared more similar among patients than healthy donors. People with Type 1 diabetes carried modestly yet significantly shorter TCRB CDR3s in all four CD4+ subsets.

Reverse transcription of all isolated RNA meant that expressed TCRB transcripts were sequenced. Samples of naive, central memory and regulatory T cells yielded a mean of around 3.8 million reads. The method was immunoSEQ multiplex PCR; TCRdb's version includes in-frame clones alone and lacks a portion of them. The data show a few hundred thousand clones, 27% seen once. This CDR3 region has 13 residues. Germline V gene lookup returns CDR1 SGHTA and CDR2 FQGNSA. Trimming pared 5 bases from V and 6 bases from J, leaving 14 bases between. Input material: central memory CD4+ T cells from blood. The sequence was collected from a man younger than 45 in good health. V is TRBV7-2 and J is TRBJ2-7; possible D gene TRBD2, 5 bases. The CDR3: CASSPVTSSEQYF. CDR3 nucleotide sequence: TGTGCCAGCAGCCCGGTAACTAGTAGCGAGCAGTACTTC.